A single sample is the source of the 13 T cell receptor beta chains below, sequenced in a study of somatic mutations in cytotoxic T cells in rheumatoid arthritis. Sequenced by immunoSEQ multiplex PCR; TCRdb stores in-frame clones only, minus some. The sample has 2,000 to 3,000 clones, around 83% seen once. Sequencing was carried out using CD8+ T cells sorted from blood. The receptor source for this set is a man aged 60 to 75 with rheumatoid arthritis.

For the CDR3, the DNA is TGTGCCATCAGTGAGCCCCGTTCGGGCGGGGGGGCCGACGAGCAGTACTTC. This codes for CAISEPRSGGGADEQYF. The V and J genes are TRBV10-3 and TRBJ2-7, with 9 bases matching TRBD2. The J segment lost 5 bases and the V segment lost 2 bases, leaving 13 bases of the junction unmatched. The germline gives CDR1 ENHRY, CDR2 SYGVKD. The CDR3 consists of 17 residues.

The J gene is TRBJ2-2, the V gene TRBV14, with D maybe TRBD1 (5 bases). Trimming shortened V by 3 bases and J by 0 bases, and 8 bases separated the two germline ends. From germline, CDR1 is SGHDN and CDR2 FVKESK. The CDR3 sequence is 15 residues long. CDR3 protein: CASSQQTANTGELFF. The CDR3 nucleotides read TGTGCCAGCAGCCAGCAGACAGCGAACACCGGGGAGCTGTTTTTT. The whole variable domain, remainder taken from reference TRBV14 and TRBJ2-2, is EAGVTQFPSHSVIEKGQTVTLRCDPISGHDNLYWYRRVMGKEIKFLLHFVKESKQDESGMPNNRFLAERTGGTYSTLKVQPAELEDSGVYFCASSQQTANTGELFFGEGSRLTVL.

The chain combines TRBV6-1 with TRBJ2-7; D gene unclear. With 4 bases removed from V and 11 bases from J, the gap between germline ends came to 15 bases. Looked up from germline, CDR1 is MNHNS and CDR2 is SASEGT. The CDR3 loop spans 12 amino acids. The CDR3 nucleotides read TGTGCCAGCAGTGTCCACCTCCAGAAGAAGTACTTC. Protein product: CASSVHLQKKYF.

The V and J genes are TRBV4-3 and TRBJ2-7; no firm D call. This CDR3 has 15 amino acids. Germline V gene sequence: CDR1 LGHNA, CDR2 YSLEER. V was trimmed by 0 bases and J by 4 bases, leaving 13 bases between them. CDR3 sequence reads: CASSQDYPQSYEQYF. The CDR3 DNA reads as TGCGCCAGCAGCCAAGATTACCCTCAGTCTTACGAGCAGTACTTC.

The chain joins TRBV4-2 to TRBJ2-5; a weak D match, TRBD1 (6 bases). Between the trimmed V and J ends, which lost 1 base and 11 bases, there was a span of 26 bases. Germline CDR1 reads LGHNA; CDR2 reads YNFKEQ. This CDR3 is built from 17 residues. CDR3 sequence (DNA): TGTGCCAGCAGCCAAGTATCGGTCGGGACATTTGACGTGGAGCAGTACTTC. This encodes CASSQVSVGTFDVEQYF.

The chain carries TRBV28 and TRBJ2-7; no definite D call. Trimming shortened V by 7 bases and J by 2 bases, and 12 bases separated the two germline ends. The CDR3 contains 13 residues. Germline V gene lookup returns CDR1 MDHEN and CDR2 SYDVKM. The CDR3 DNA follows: TGTGCCAGCACTGGCGGTAATACCTACGAGCAGTACTTC. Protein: CASTGGNTYEQYF.

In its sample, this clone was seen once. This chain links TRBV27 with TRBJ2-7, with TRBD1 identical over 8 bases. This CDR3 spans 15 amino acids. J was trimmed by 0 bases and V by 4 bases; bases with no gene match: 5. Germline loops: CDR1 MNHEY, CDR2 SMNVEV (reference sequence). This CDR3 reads CASSYSDRGSYEQYF. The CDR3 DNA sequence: TGTGCCAGCAGTTACTCTGACAGGGGCTCCTACGAGCAGTACTTC.

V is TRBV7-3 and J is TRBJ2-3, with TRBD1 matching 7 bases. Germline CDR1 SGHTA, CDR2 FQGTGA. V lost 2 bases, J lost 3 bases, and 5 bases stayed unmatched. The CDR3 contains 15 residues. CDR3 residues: CASSLWGQRTDTQYF. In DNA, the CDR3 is TGTGCCAGCAGCTTATGGGGACAGAGGACAGATACGCAGTATTTT.

CDR3 nucleotide sequence: TGTGCCAGCAGCCCCAGAACCGGGGAGCTGTTTTTT. It is translated as CASSPRTGELFF. The chain carries TRBV5-4 and TRBJ2-2; no clear D gene. Trimming removed 4 bases from V and 5 bases from J, with 6 bases in between. The CDR3 length is 12 residues. CDR1 and CDR2 (germline): SGHNT, YYREEE (reference sequence).

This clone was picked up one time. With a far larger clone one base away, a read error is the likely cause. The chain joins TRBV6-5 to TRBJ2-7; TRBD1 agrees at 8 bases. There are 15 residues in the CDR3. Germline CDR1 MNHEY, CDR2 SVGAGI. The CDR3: CASSYSDRGSSEQYF. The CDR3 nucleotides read TGTGCCAGCAGTTACTCTGACAGGGGCTCCTCCGAGCAGTACTTC.

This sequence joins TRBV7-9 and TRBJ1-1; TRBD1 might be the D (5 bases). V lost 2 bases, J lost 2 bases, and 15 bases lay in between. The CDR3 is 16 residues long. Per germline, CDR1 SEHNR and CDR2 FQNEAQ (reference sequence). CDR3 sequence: CASSLRRGESNTEAFF. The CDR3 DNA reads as TGTGCCAGCAGCTTACGAAGGGGCGAATCCAACACTGAAGCTTTCTTT.

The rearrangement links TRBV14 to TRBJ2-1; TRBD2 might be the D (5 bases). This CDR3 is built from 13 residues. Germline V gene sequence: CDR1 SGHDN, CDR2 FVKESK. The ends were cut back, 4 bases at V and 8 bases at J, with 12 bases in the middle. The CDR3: CASSRFLADEQFF. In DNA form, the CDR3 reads TGTGCCAGCAGCCGGTTTCTAGCAGATGAGCAGTTCTTC.

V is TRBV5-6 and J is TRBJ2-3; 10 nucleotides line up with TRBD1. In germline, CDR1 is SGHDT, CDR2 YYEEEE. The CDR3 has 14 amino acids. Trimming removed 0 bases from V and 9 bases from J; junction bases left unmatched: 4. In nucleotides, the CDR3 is TGTGCCAGCAGCTTGGGGACAGGGGGAATGACGCAGTATTTT. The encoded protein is CASSLGTGGMTQYF.